A selection of T cell receptor beta chains follows, all from one sample in a study of spatial heterogeneity in lung cancer. TCRdb re-analysed the 5' RACE reads in MiXCR, keeping a single row per CDR3 protein. Of roughly 25,000 distinct CDR3 sequences listed, approximately 6.6% are singletons. Sequenced here: PBMCs, sampled at surgery. Every receptor here comes from a male donor with early-stage non-small cell lung cancer. CDR3s include the opening cysteine and the closing phenylalanine or tryptophan. D genes are given only for firm matches. Some rows have no size entry. The others give once, few or many, or a class for an expanded clone.

CDR3: CASSFVGQTYLVGNSPLHF
DNA: TGTGCCAGCAGTTTCGTGGGACAGACGTACTTGGTGGGTAATTCACCCCTCCACTTT
J: TRBJ1-6
size: few
V: TRBV12-3/TRBV12-4
D: TRBD1

CDR3: CASSLVAAESSYNEQFF
DNA: TGTGCCAGCAGCTTAGTGGCAGCTGAGTCTTCCTACAATGAGCAGTTCTTC
J: TRBJ2-1
size: many
V: TRBV7-9
D: .

CDR3: CSVGEVPGELFF
DNA: TGCAGCGTTGGCGAAGTCCCCGGGGAGCTGTTTTTT
J: TRBJ2-2
size: .
V: TRBV29-1
D: .

CDR3: CASTRGATNEKLFF
DNA: TGTGCCAGCACGCGCGGGGCGACTAATGAAAAACTGTTTTTT
J: TRBJ1-4
size: few
V: TRBV2
D: .

CDR3: CASSLTSGAGNTIYF
DNA: TGTGCCAGCAGCTTAACATCAGGGGCTGGAAACACCATATATTTT
J: TRBJ1-3
size: many
V: TRBV7-3
D: .

CDR3: CASRKREGQETQYF
DNA: TGTGCCAGCAGGAAGCGGGAGGGCCAAGAGACCCAGTACTTC
J: TRBJ2-5
size: many
V: TRBV12-3/TRBV12-4
D: TRBD2

CDR3: CASSPDSSRPQHF
DNA: TGTGCCAGCAGTCCTGACAGTTCTCGGCCCCAGCATTTT
J: TRBJ1-5
size: many
V: TRBV12-3/TRBV12-4
D: .

CDR3: CASSDGSPREFF
DNA: TGTGCCAGCAGTGATGGGTCTCCCCGAGAGTTCTTC
J: TRBJ2-1
size: few
V: TRBV25-1
D: .

CDR3: CASSLRGGKSEAFF
DNA: TGTGCCAGCAGCCTCAGGGGCGGGAAGTCTGAAGCTTTCTTT
J: TRBJ1-1
size: few
V: TRBV12-3/TRBV12-4
D: .

CDR3: CAISARWGQGPYNEQFF
DNA: TGTGCCATCAGTGCCAGATGGGGACAGGGCCCCTACAATGAGCAGTTCTTC
J: TRBJ2-1
size: few
V: TRBV10-3
D: TRBD1

CDR3: CASSQGPPLAEVPYEQYF
DNA: TGCGCCAGCAGCCAAGGACCCCCACTAGCGGAGGTCCCCTACGAGCAGTACTTC
J: TRBJ2-7
size: few
V: TRBV4-1
D: TRBD2

CDR3: CASSFVRQGGYTF
DNA: TGTGCCAGCAGTTTTGTCCGCCAAGGGGGCTACACCTTC
J: TRBJ1-2
size: many
V: TRBV28
D: .

CDR3: CASSLGVIDTQYF
DNA: TGTGCCAGCTCACTGGGGGTAATAGATACGCAGTATTTT
J: TRBJ2-3
size: few
V: TRBV18
D: .

CDR3: CASSYRTASGNTIYF
DNA: TGTGCCAGCAGCTATCGAACGGCCTCTGGAAACACCATATATTTT
J: TRBJ1-3
size: many
V: TRBV13
D: .

CDR3: CASRLGLAVVSEQFF
DNA: TGTGCCAGCAGGTTGGGACTAGCGGTAGTTAGTGAGCAGTTCTTC
J: TRBJ2-1
size: many
V: TRBV2
D: TRBD2

CDR3: CASSSIDFLAKNIQYF
DNA: TGTGCCAGCAGCTCAATCGACTTCCTAGCCAAAAACATTCAGTACTTC
J: TRBJ2-4
size: many
V: TRBV28
D: .

CDR3: CASDLDGNTEAFF
DNA: TGTGCTAGTGACTTAGACGGGAACACTGAAGCTTTCTTT
J: TRBJ1-1
size: .
V: TRBV12-5
D: .

CDR3: CASTKDRVNTEAFF
DNA: TGTGCCAGCACAAAAGACAGGGTGAACACTGAAGCTTTCTTT
J: TRBJ1-1
size: many
V: TRBV6-1
D: TRBD1

CDR3: CASSNRDKNTQYF
DNA: TGTGCCAGCAGCAACCGGGACAAGAATACGCAGTATTTT
J: TRBJ2-3
size: many
V: TRBV7-2
D: .

CDR3: CAISDRFNSPLHF
DNA: TGTGCCATCAGTGACCGGTTTAATTCACCCCTCCACTTT
J: TRBJ1-6
size: .
V: TRBV10-3
D: .

CDR3: CASSYSRVPRATDTQYF
DNA: TGTGCCAGCAGTTACTCACGTGTCCCCCGGGCTACAGATACGCAGTATTTT
J: TRBJ2-3
size: few
V: TRBV6-6
D: .

CDR3: CSARETWTRRDEQFF
DNA: TGCAGTGCTAGAGAAACATGGACCCGCAGGGATGAGCAGTTCTTC
J: TRBJ2-1
size: many
V: TRBV20-1
D: .

CDR3: CAWSQFSAGELFF
DNA: TGTGCCTGGAGTCAATTTAGCGCCGGGGAGCTGTTTTTT
J: TRBJ2-2
size: few
V: TRBV30
D: .

CDR3: CASRRGQGAYGYTF
DNA: TGTGCCAGCCGGAGGGGACAGGGGGCCTATGGCTACACCTTC
J: TRBJ1-2
size: .
V: TRBV12-3/TRBV12-4
D: TRBD1

CDR3: CASSLVDRGKNIQYF
DNA: TGTGCCAGCAGCTTGGTCGACAGGGGCAAAAACATTCAGTACTTC
J: TRBJ2-4
size: .
V: TRBV5-6
D: TRBD1

CDR3: CASRRGAREQYF
DNA: TGTGCCAGCAGACGAGGGGCGAGGGAGCAGTACTTC
J: TRBJ2-7
size: many
V: TRBV7-9
D: .

CDR3: CSVVVGSGLGEQFF
DNA: TGCAGCGTTGTGGTAGGGTCAGGACTAGGTGAGCAGTTCTTC
J: TRBJ2-1
size: many
V: TRBV29-1
D: TRBD2

CDR3: CASSPVGGFAGELFF
DNA: TGTGCCAGCAGTCCCGTCGGGGGATTCGCCGGGGAGCTGTTTTTT
J: TRBJ2-2
size: .
V: TRBV28
D: .

CDR3: CASSYSVDEQFF
DNA: TGTGCCAGCAGTTACTCGGTGGATGAGCAGTTCTTC
J: TRBJ2-1
size: .
V: TRBV6-2/TRBV6-3
D: .

CDR3: CASSQATGVHETQYF
DNA: TGTGCCAGCAGCCAAGCCACAGGGGTCCACGAGACCCAGTACTTC
J: TRBJ2-5
size: many
V: TRBV3-1
D: TRBD1

CDR3: CASSLQGATEELFF
DNA: TGCGCCAGCAGCCTACAGGGGGCGACCGAGGAGCTGTTTTTT
J: TRBJ2-2
size: .
V: TRBV5-1
D: TRBD1

CDR3: CSVVIHSSYNEQFF
DNA: TGCAGCGTTGTAATCCACAGCTCCTACAATGAGCAGTTCTTC
J: TRBJ2-1
size: many
V: TRBV29-1
D: .

CDR3: CASREQGGNQPQHF
DNA: TGTGCCAGCAGGGAGCAAGGGGGCAATCAGCCCCAGCATTTT
J: TRBJ1-5
size: few
V: TRBV5-4
D: .

CDR3: CASSELTGVEQYF
DNA: TGTGCCAGCAGTGAGCTCACAGGGGTTGAGCAGTACTTC
J: TRBJ2-7
size: few
V: TRBV25-1
D: TRBD1

CDR3: CSARDPRTGGGNTEAFF
DNA: TGCAGTGCTAGAGATCCTAGGACAGGGGGCGGGAACACTGAAGCTTTCTTT
J: TRBJ1-1
size: many
V: TRBV20-1
D: TRBD1

CDR3: CASSEAGDETEAFF
DNA: TGCGCCAGCAGTGAGGCAGGGGATGAGACTGAAGCTTTCTTT
J: TRBJ1-1
size: few
V: TRBV10-1
D: .

CDR3: CASSFATGNTEAFF
DNA: TGTGCCAGCAGCTTTGCCACAGGGAACACTGAAGCTTTCTTT
J: TRBJ1-1
size: few
V: TRBV7-8
D: .

CDR3: CASSDRYGQDTQYF
DNA: TGTGCCAGCAGCGACAGGTATGGACAAGATACGCAGTATTTT
J: TRBJ2-3
size: .
V: TRBV6-1
D: .

CDR3: CASSSTLSADTQYF
DNA: TGTGCCAGCAGTTCAACACTTAGTGCAGATACGCAGTATTTT
J: TRBJ2-3
size: many
V: TRBV28
D: .

CDR3: CASSLAGQGGEKLFF
DNA: TGTGCCAGCAGTTTAGCGGGACAGGGCGGTGAAAAACTGTTTTTT
J: TRBJ1-4
size: many
V: TRBV28
D: TRBD1

CDR3: CSAREGSSYNSPLHF
DNA: TGCAGTGCTAGAGAAGGCAGCTCCTATAATTCACCCCTCCACTTT
J: TRBJ1-6
size: many
V: TRBV20-1
D: .

CDR3: CSVGSRNYEQYF
DNA: TGCAGCGTAGGGAGTAGGAACTACGAGCAGTACTTC
J: TRBJ2-7
size: few
V: TRBV29-1
D: .

CDR3: CASSSRTSGGASYEQYF
DNA: TGTGCCAGCAGCTCCCGGACTAGCGGGGGGGCCTCCTACGAGCAGTACTTC
J: TRBJ2-7
size: few
V: TRBV3-1
D: TRBD2

CDR3: CASSLGSGNTEAFF
DNA: TGTGCCAGCAGCTTAGGCTCAGGGAACACTGAAGCTTTCTTT
J: TRBJ1-1
size: many
V: TRBV7-8
D: .

CDR3: CASSPLGELFF
DNA: TGTGCCAGCAGTCCACTAGGGGAGCTGTTTTTT
J: TRBJ2-2
size: many
V: TRBV28
D: .

CDR3: CASSSPGHPLGNQPQHF
DNA: TGTGCCAGCAGTTCACCGGGACACCCTTTAGGCAATCAGCCCCAGCATTTT
J: TRBJ1-5
size: few
V: TRBV28
D: .

CDR3: CASSELAVGTQYF
DNA: TGTGCCAGCAGTGAGCTCGCCGTGGGGACCCAGTACTTC
J: TRBJ2-5
size: .
V: TRBV2
D: .

CDR3: CASSLIGADTQYF
DNA: TGTGCCAGCAGCTTGATCGGGGCAGATACGCAGTATTTT
J: TRBJ2-3
size: .
V: TRBV5-4
D: .

CDR3: CASSVGTSGLNTGELFF
DNA: TGTGCCAGCAGTGTTGGGACTAGCGGCTTAAACACCGGGGAGCTGTTTTTT
J: TRBJ2-2
size: many
V: TRBV2
D: TRBD2

CDR3: CASSQAGPQETQYF
DNA: TGTGCCAGCAGCCAAGCGGGCCCACAAGAGACCCAGTACTTC
J: TRBJ2-5
size: .
V: TRBV3-1
D: .

CDR3: CASSYPQGVLYEQYF
DNA: TGTGCCAGCAGTTACCCGCAGGGGGTCCTCTACGAGCAGTACTTC
J: TRBJ2-7
size: .
V: TRBV6-2/TRBV6-3
D: TRBD1

CDR3: CASSLGVAGRKGTEAFF
DNA: TGTGCCAGCAGTTTAGGGGTCGCGGGACGAAAGGGCACTGAAGCTTTCTTT
J: TRBJ1-1
size: many
V: TRBV28
D: .

CDR3: CASAGQGNQPQHF
DNA: TGTGCCAGCGCGGGACAGGGTAATCAGCCCCAGCATTTT
J: TRBJ1-5
size: many
V: TRBV2
D: TRBD1

CDR3: CSVDFSTDTQYF
DNA: TGCAGCGTCGATTTTAGCACAGATACGCAGTATTTT
J: TRBJ2-3
size: many
V: TRBV29-1
D: .

CDR3: CATSGSGGLGNEQFF
DNA: TGTGCCACCAGTGGCTCGGGGGGTTTGGGGAATGAGCAGTTCTTC
J: TRBJ2-1
size: few
V: TRBV24-1
D: TRBD2